This T cell receptor beta chain comes out of a study of T cells in Graves' hyperthyroidism and ophthalmopathy. About the study: The initial diagnosis was the point when peripheral blood was collected, ahead of any treatment.

These patients, aged 18 to 65, had recently diagnosed hyperthyroidism lasting under 2 months. Concerning this clonotype itself: The antigen remains unidentified.

The germline gives CDR1 DFQATT, CDR2 SNEGSKA (reference sequence). V was pared by 5 bases and J by 2 bases, with 15 bases between. The CDR3 is made up of 14 amino acids. Points from the study as a whole: In the analysis, a 13 V-J model separated ophthalmopathy from stable hyperthyroidism. Blood also showed most of the thyroid clonotypes that were expanded above 0.001.

TCR beta CDR3 regions were amplified from RNA transcripts. The HTBI primer set served for first-round RT-PCR of the TCR CDR3. Using its own MiXCR run on the multiplex PCR reads, TCRdb lists one record per CDR3 protein. The table shows about 710,000 distinct CDR3 sequences, with about 17% occurring only once. The sample taken for sequencing was blood. The origin of this receptor is a man in his late teens or twenties with Graves' hyperthyroidism. The chain combines TRBV20-1 with TRBJ2-5; D call uncertain. CDR3 residues: CSAGPGDGQETQYF. As DNA, the CDR3 is TGCAGTGCTGGGCCTGGCGACGGACAAGAGACCCAGTACTTC.